Listed below are T cell receptor beta chains from one sample, sequenced in a study of shared clonotypes between healthy human individuals. The protocol was immunoSEQ multiplex PCR, while the TCRdb copy is restricted to in-frame clones and leaves out a portion. The table has roughly 2.5 million clones, more than 80% seen once. Sequenced: naive CD4+ T cells sorted from blood. These receptors were obtained from a man between 18 and 35 years old in good health. The CDR3 runs from the conserved cysteine through the conserved F or W. Each record gives: V gene, CDR3 protein.

TRBV6-5 | CASNGQGFSDGYTF
TRBV18 | CASSPAGGGEQYF
TRBV10-3 | CAISELDQPQHF
TRBV28 | CASSLGAYRLNTEAFF
TRBV2 | CASGRAGVADTQYF
TRBV7-9 | CASSLGTKYNEQFF
TRBV10-1 | CASSESGRTGPPNLGTEAFF
TRBV5-1 | CASRPIQGQGTEAFF
TRBV10-3 | CAISDGDSEAFF
TRBV30 | CAWSVPPQYF
TRBV7-2 | CASSPWGGSGNTIYF
TRBV19 | CASSIREGQPQHF
TRBV6-1 | CASSGWSGAAQVRGGELFF
TRBV28 | CASRPLPPLVSSTDTQYF
TRBV4-1 | CASSQAGRVRTEAFF
TRBV2 | CASNTLSPGGTQYF
TRBV25-1 | CASSRTGATNEKLFF
TRBV15 | CATSRGPGTVNEKLFF
TRBV5-4 | CASSLAAGGETQYF
TRBV6-5 | CASEFQGSFYNEQFF
TRBV7-2 | CASSLRWGVYEQYF
TRBV28 | CASSLRSYEQYF
TRBV6-5 | CASSYSNGITEAFF
TRBV29-1 | CSVVSNGGGRETQYF